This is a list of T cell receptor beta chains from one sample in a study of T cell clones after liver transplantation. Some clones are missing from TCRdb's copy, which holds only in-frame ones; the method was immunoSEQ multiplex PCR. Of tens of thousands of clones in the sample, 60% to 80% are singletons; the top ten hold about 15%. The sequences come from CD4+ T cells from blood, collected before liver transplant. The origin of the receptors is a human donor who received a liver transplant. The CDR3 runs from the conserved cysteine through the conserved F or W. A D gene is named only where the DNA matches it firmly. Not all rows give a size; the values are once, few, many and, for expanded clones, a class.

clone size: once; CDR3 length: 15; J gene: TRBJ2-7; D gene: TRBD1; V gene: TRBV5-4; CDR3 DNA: TGTGCCAGCAGCTCCGGGACAGGGAGCTCCTACGAGCAGTACTTC; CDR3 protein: CASSSGTGSSYEQYF
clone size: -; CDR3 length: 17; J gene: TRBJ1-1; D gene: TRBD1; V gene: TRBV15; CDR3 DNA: TGTGCCACCAGCAGAGGGACGGTGGGACAGGTGAACACTGAAGCTTTCTTT; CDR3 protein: CATSRGTVGQVNTEAFF
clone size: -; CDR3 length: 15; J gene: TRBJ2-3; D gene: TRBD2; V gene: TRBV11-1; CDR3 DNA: TGTGCCAGCAGCTTAGATAGCGGGAAGCAAGATACGCAGTATTTT; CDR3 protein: CASSLDSGKQDTQYF
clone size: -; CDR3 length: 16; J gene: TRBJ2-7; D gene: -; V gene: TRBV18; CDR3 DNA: TGTGCCAGCACGATAGGGCCACGGCAGGGTGACAACGAGCAGTACTTC; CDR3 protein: CASTIGPRQGDNEQYF
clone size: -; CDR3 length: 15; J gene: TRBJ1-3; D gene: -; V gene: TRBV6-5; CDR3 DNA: TGTGCCAGCAGTTACTCAGGGGCGCGTGGAAACACCATATATTTT; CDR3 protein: CASSYSGARGNTIYF
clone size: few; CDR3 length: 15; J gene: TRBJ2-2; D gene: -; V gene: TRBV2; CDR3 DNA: TGTGCCCGTCAAGAACAGGGAGTATTGACCGGGGAGCTGTTTTTT; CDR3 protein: CARQEQGVLTGELFF
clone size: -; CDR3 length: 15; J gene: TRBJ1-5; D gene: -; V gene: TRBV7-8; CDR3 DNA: TGTGCCAGCAGCCCCGCAGGCTATAGCAATCAGCCCCAGCATTTT; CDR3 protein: CASSPAGYSNQPQHF
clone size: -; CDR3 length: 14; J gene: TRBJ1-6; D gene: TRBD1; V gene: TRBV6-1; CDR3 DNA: TGTGCCAGCGTTCCGGGGACAGATAATTCACCCCTCCACTTT; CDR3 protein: CASVPGTDNSPLHF
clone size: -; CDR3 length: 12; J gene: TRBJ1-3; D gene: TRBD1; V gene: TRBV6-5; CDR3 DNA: TGTGCCAGCCGGACAGGTGGAAACACCATATATTTT; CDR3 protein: CASRTGGNTIYF
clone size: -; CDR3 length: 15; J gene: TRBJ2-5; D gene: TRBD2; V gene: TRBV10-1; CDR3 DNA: TGCGCCAGCAGTGAGGGTAGCGGGGCTAAAGAGACCCAGTACTTC; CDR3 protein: CASSEGSGAKETQYF
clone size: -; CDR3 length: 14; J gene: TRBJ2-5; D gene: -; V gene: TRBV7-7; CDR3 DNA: TGTGCTAGCAGCTTGTCAAGGGGCGGAGAGACCCAGTACTTC; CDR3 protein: CASSLSRGGETQYF
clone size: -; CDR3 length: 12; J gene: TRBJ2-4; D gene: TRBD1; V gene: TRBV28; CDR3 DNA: TGTGCCAGCACAGGGGGCCTAAACATTCAGTACTTC; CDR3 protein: CASTGGLNIQYF
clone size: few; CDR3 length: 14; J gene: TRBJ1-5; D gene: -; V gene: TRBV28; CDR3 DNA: TGTGCCAGCAGCCCTCAGGGGAAGGGTCAGCCCCAGCATTTT; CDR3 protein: CASSPQGKGQPQHF
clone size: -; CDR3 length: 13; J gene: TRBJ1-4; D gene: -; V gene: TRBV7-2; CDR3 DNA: TGTGCCAGCAGCTTAGCTCAGAATGAAAAACTGTTTTTT; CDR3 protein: CASSLAQNEKLFF
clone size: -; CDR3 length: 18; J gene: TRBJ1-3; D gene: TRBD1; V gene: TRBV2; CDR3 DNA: TGTGCCAGCAGGCGGGGACAGGGGCTGATGAGCTCTGGAAACACCATATATTTT; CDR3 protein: CASRRGQGLMSSGNTIYF
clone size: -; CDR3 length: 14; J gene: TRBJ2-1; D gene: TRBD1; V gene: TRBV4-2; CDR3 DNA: TGTGCCAGCAGCCACCTTAATGACAGGGACGGGCAGTTCTTC; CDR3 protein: CASSHLNDRDGQFF
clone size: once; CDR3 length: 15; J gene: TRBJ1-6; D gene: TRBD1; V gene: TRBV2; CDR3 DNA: TGTGCCAGCAGCGACACAGGGGGCGCAGGTTCACCCCTCCACTTT; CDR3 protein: CASSDTGGAGSPLHF
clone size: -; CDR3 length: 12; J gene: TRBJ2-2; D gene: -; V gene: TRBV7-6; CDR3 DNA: TGTGCCAGCAGTCCAAACACCGGGGAGCTGTTTTTT; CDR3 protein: CASSPNTGELFF
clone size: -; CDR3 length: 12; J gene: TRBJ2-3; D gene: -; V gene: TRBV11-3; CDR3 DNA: TGTGCCAGCAGCTTTTACACAGATACGCAGTATTTT; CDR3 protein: CASSFYTDTQYF
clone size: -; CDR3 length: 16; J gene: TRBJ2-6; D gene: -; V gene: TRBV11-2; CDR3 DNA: TGTGCCAGCAGCCGAACGCAGGGGACTGGGGCCAACGTCCTGACTTTC; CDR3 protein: CASSRTQGTGANVLTF
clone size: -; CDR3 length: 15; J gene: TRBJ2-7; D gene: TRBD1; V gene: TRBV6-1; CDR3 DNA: TGTGCCAGCAGTGCTTTGGGACAGGGAGCCTACGAGCAGTACTTC; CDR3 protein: CASSALGQGAYEQYF
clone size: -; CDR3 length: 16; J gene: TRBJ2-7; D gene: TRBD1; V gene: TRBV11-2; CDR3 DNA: TGTGCCAGCAGCCTGGGGGGAACGGGACAGGGCCTCGAGCAGTACTTC; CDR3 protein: CASSLGGTGQGLEQYF
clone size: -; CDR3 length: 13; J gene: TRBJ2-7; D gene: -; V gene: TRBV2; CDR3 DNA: TGTGCCAGCAGCCTAAGACAGACCTACGAGCAGTACTTC; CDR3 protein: CASSLRQTYEQYF
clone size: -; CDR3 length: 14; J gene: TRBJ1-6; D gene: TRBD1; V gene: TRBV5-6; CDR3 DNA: TGTGCCAGCATCCTAGGGGGCAATAATTCACCCCTCCACTTT; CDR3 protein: CASILGGNNSPLHF
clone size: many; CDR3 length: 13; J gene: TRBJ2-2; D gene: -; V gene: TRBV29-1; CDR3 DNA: TGCAGCGTTGCGTCGGAGGTTGGAGGGGAGCTGTTTTTT; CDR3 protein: CSVASEVGGELFF
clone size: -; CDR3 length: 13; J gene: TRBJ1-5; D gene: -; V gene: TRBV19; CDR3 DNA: TGTGCCAGTGGGTTAGGGGTAGGTCAGCCCCAGCATTTT; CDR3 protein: CASGLGVGQPQHF
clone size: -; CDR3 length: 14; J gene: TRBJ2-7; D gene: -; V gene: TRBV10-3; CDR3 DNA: TGTGCCATCAGTGAGGTCCAGGGCGCCTACGAGCAGTACTTC; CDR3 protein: CAISEVQGAYEQYF